The 18 T cell receptor beta chains reported below all come from one sample, sequenced in a study of liver allograft versus peripheral blood T cells. Study context: Transplanted-liver and recipient peripheral blood T cell receptor repertoires were compared.

TCRdb reanalysed the reads using MiXCR and keeps one entry per CDR3 protein. The sample lists about 14,000 distinct CDR3 sequences, 20% occurring once. The receptors were sampled from a human patient who had a liver transplant. A share of the T cells may be of graft donor origin.

This clonotype occurred many times. This rearrangement joins TRBV5-6 to TRBJ1-1; tentatively, D is TRBD1 (5 bases). The CDR3 has 13 amino acids. CDR1 SGHDT and CDR2 YYEEEE come from the germline V gene. Trimming took 5 bases from V and 0 from J, leaving 8 bases between them. The CDR3 is CASRGRLNTEAFF. Written as DNA, the CDR3 is TGTGCCAGCAGGGGACGGCTGAACACTGAAGCTTTCTTT.

This clonotype is judged medium-sized. The rearrangement uses TRBV18 and TRBJ1-2; tentative D call: TRBD1 (6 bases). Germline V CDR1 and CDR2: KGHSH, LQKENI. Trimming took 6 bases from V and 0 from J, leaving 14 bases between them. The length of the CDR3 is 15 residues. CDR3 nucleotide sequence: TGTGCCAGCTCGTTTGACAGGACTTCTAACTATGGCTACACCTTC. It codes for CASSFDRTSNYGYTF. Looking up the rest from reference TRBV18 and TRBJ1-2 gives the full variable domain: NAGVMQNPRHLVRRRGQEARLRCSPMKGHSHVYWYRQLPEEGLKFMVYLQKENIIDESGMPKERFSAEFPKEGPSILRIQQVVRGDSAAYFCASSFDRTSNYGYTFGSGTRLTVV.

This clonotype has ten or more counts. This chain connects TRBV19 to TRBJ1-3, with 7 bases that match TRBD1. V was pared by 7 bases and J by 4 bases, with 13 bases of the junction left unmatched. This CDR3 contains 16 residues. Germline assignment: CDR1 LNHDA and CDR2 SQIVND (reference sequence). The CDR3 nucleotides are TGTGCCAGTACTAAGATGGGCTTGGGACAGGGAAACACCATATATTTT. Translating it yields CASTKMGLGQGNTIYF.

This clonotype was detected only a few times. This chain connects TRBV6-5 to TRBJ1-4, with D hard to call. V was cut by 2 bases and J by 0 bases, with 7 bases left in between. Germline V gene data show CDR1 as MNHEY and CDR2 as SVGAGI. The CDR3 sequence is 15 residues long. CDR3 nucleotides: TGTGCCAGCAGTTACATGGCAGCAACTAATGAAAAACTGTTTTTT. Translation gives CASSYMAATNEKLFF.

This clonotype is medium-sized (0.01 to 0.1%). The V call is TRBV6-1, the J call TRBJ2-7; D may match TRBD1 or TRBD2 (5 bases each). The germline gives CDR1 MNHNS, CDR2 SASEGT. V lost 4 bases and J lost 3, with 16 bases in between. The CDR3 length is 15 residues. This chain's CDR3 is CASSARDGFVYEQYF. CDR3 nucleotides: TGTGCCAGCAGTGCCCGGGACGGATTTGTCTACGAGCAGTACTTC.

Ten or more counts support this clonotype. The CDR3 loop reads CASSEQGANSPLHF. CDR3 sequence (DNA): TGTGCCAGCAGTGAACAGGGCGCGAATTCACCCCTCCACTTT. The chain combines TRBV25-1 with TRBJ1-6; TRBD1 might be the D (5 bases). There are 14 residues in the CDR3. The V end lost 2 bases, the J end lost 7 bases, and 9 bases lay between the germline ends. The germline V gene has CDR1 MGHDK and CDR2 SYGVNS.

By share, this clonotype counts as medium-sized. The V gene is TRBV18, the J gene TRBJ1-1; D ambiguous. Trimming removed 8 bases at V and 0 bases at J, with 13 bases between. This CDR3 comprises 14 residues. Germline assignment: CDR1 KGHSH and CDR2 LQKENI. The CDR3 protein is CASQTGGVNTEAFF. The CDR3 region has the DNA TGTGCCAGCCAAACGGGCGGGGTGAACACTGAAGCTTTCTTT. The entire variable domain, with the rest obtained from reference TRBV18 and TRBJ1-1, is as follows: NAGVMQNPRHLVRRRGQEARLRCSPMKGHSHVYWYRQLPEEGLKFMVYLQKENIIDESGMPKERFSAEFPKEGPSILRIQQVVRGDSAAYFCASQTGGVNTEAFFGQGTRLTVV.

This clonotype ranks as medium-sized. The rearrangement joins TRBV18 to TRBJ1-1; 7 bases align to TRBD1. The CDR3 has 15 amino acids. J gave up 4 bases and V 4 bases, and 9 bases lay outside the gene matches. CDR1 KGHSH and CDR2 LQKENI come from the germline V gene. CDR3 sequence reads: CASSLVTGVGTEAFF. CDR3 nucleotide sequence: TGTGCCAGCTCACTCGTCACAGGGGTCGGCACTGAAGCTTTCTTT.

This chain connects TRBV18 to TRBJ2-3; 12 bases are shared with TRBD2. This CDR3 is 16 amino acids long. Germline V gene lookup returns CDR1 KGHSH and CDR2 LQKENI. The trim removed 3 bases at V and 5 bases at J, leaving 6 bases unmatched. The CDR3 DNA is TGTGCCAGCTCACCGCCTAGCGGGGGGGCTGGAGATACGCAGTATTTT. This encodes CASSPPSGGAGDTQYF.

This clonotype turned up a few times. The chain uses TRBV20-1 and TRBJ1-4, with unresolved D. The CDR3 spans 13 residues. Germline-derived CDR1 and CDR2 are DFQATT and SNEGSKA (reference sequence). V was clipped by 3 bases and J by 5 bases, with 10 bases between them. The CDR3 DNA sequence: TGCAGTGCTAGCGCCAGCCCGAATGAAAAACTGTTTTTT. It specifies CSASASPNEKLFF.

V and J are TRBV19 and TRBJ1-5, with D possibly TRBD1 on 6 matching bases. The CDR3 is 13 amino acids. CDR1 and CDR2 from the germline V gene are LNHDA and SQIVND (reference sequence). V shed 8 bases and J shed 4 bases, with 12 bases lying between them. DNA of the CDR3: TGTGCCAGTGAAACAGGGTGGAATCAGCCCCAGCATTTT. Protein sequence: CASETGWNQPQHF. The full variable domain, with the rest looked up from reference TRBV19 and TRBJ1-5, is DGGITQSPKYLFRKEGQNVTLSCEQNLNHDAMYWYRQDPGQGLRLIYYSQIVNDFQKGDIAEGYSVSREKKESFPLTVTSAQKNPTAFYLCASETGWNQPQHFGDGTRLSIL.

This clonotype is judged medium-sized. V is TRBV18 and J is TRBJ1-1; D unresolved. The V end was cut by 6 bases, the J end by 1 base, with 9 bases between. CDR1 and CDR2 (germline): KGHSH, LQKENI. The length of the CDR3 is 13 residues. The CDR3 here is CASSPTSNTEAFF. The CDR3 coding sequence is TGTGCCAGCTCGCCAACCTCGAACACTGAAGCTTTCTTT.

This chain uses TRBV20-1 with TRBJ1-6; tentatively, D is TRBD1 (6 bases). The V gene lost 5 bases and the J gene lost 4 bases, with 12 bases spanning the gap. The germline V gene encodes CDR1 DFQATT and CDR2 SNEGSKA (reference sequence). The CDR3 covers 14 residues. The chain's CDR3 is CSAFEQGYNSPLHF. The DNA for the CDR3 is TGCAGTGCTTTTGAACAGGGTTATAATTCACCCCTCCACTTT.

This clonotype has just a few counts. The gene calls are TRBV7-9 and TRBJ1-6; TRBD1 might be the D (5 bases). The CDR3 is 15 amino acids. The V gene lost 1 base and the J gene lost 10 bases, with 14 bases spanning the gap. The germline V gene has CDR1 SEHNR and CDR2 FQNEAQ (reference sequence). The CDR3 protein is CASSLGRTRGSPLHF. CDR3 DNA: TGTGCCAGCAGCTTAGGCAGAACGAGGGGCTCACCCCTCCACTTT.

Turning to this clonotype: Because the CDR3 is missing its conserved closing phenylalanine or tryptophan, this is likely a read error. The chain couples TRBV7-2 to TRBJ1-2; D ambiguous. Trimming took off 1 base at V and 4 bases at J, with 4 bases between the two ends. The germline CDR1 and CDR2 sequences are SGHTA and FQGNSA. The CDR3 has 12 residues. CDR3 sequence reads: CASSLGRYGYTL. CDR3 bases: TGTGCCAGCAGCTTAGGTCGCTATGGCTACACCCTC.

This clonotype came up a few times. This sequence joins TRBV19 and TRBJ1-2, with a weak D call TRBD1 (5 bases). CDR1 and CDR2 (germline): LNHDA, SQIVND (reference sequence). Between the trimmed V and J ends, which lost 4 bases and 8 bases, there was a span of 20 bases. The CDR3 is made up of 15 amino acids. The CDR3 loop reads CASSTKPSGTRGYTF. The DNA for the CDR3 is TGTGCCAGTAGTACAAAACCCTCCGGGACGAGAGGCTACACCTTC.

This sequence joins TRBV14 and TRBJ2-7, with D uncertain. This CDR3 region has 12 residues. Between the trimmed V and J ends, which lost 3 bases and 4 bases, there was a span of 7 bases. Germline V gives CDR1 SGHDN, CDR2 FVKESK. CDR3 bases: TGTGCCAGCAGCCATAACGGGTACGAGCAGTACTTC. It encodes CASSHNGYEQYF.

This clonotype has ten or more counts. The rearrangement joins TRBV18 to TRBJ1-2, with TRBD1 as a possible D gene (6 bases). Germline CDR1 reads KGHSH; CDR2 reads LQKENI. This CDR3 contains 16 residues. Deletions cut 2 bases from V and 8 bases from J, with 21 bases between. CDR3 residues: CASSPGAGELGGGYTF. Written as DNA, the CDR3 is TGTGCCAGCTCACCAGGGGCAGGGGAATTAGGTGGAGGCTACACCTTC.